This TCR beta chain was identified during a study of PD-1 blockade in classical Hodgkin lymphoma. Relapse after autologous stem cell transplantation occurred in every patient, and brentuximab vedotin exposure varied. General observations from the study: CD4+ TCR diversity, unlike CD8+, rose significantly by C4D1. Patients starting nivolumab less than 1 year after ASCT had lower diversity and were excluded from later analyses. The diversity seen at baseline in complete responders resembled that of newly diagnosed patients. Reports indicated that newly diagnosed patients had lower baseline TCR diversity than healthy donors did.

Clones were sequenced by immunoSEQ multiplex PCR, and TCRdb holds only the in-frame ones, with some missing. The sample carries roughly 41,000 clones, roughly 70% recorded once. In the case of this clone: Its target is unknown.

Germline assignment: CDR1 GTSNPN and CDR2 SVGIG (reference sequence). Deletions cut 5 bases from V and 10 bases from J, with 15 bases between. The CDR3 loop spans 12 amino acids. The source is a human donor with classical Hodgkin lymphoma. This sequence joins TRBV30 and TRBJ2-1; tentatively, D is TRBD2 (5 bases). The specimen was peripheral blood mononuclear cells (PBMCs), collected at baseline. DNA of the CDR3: TGTGCCTGGCGTAGGAGGTTAGAGGAGCAGTTCTTC. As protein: CAWRRRLEEQFF.